The next 7 T cell receptor beta chains were all read from a single sample in a study of blood T cells in healthy people across ages (dated by TCRdb to the mid-2010s). To prepare the library, 5' RACE was applied. Sequencing was performed on an Illumina HiSeq 2500. A second PCR of 7 to 11 cycles was performed with a sample-barcoded 5' primer and a J-beta primer mix. In TCRdb, the public reads were trimmed at Q25 with fastp and aligned with MiXCR, with productive beta chains retained. Rows with a matching CDR3 protein are joined into one entry that keeps the most common DNA and genes. The sample data list around 1.7 million distinct CDR3 sequences, and approximately 28% of these were observed just once. More than 6% of the sample goes to the ten largest clones. Sample: blood. The receptors here all came from a woman aged 25 to 39 in good health.

The rearrangement links TRBV6-1 to TRBJ2-7; D might be TRBD2 (5 bases). V was cut by 8 bases and J by 3 bases, with 14 bases left in between. The CDR3 is 13 residues long. Germline CDR1 MNHNS, CDR2 SASEGT. The CDR3 sequence: CASPSSAGYEQYF. CDR3 nucleotide sequence: TGTGCCAGCCCCTCAAGCGCGGGCTACGAGCAGTACTTC.

This clonotype was observed at least ten times. J is TRBJ2-7 and V is TRBV10-3; TRBD1 agrees at 9 bases. V dropped 6 bases and J dropped 5; count of bases not matched to a gene: 5. In germline, CDR1 is ENHRY, CDR2 SYGVKD. The CDR3 is 13 amino acids. The CDR3 nucleotides are TGTGCCATCAGCGGGACAGGGAGAGACGAGCAGTACTTC. Protein sequence: CAISGTGRDEQYF.

The chain recombines TRBV6-1 with TRBJ2-2; the D is unclear. V lost 2 bases and J lost 8, with 3 bases in between. CDR1 is MNHNS and CDR2 is SASEGT in the germline V gene. This CDR3 contains 11 residues. The CDR3 spells CASSEWGELFF. CDR3 nucleotide sequence: TGTGCCAGCAGTGAATGGGGGGAGCTGTTTTTT.

The chain couples TRBV9 to TRBJ2-3; the match to TRBD2 covers 10 bases. The CDR3 has 17 amino acids. Germline V lookup: CDR1 SGDLS, CDR2 YYNGEE. Trimming took 1 base from V and 6 from J; bases not matched to a gene: 11. The DNA for the CDR3 is TGTGCCAGCAGCGTATCGATCCGAGCGGGAGGGCCGGATACGCAGTATTTT. It translates to CASSVSIRAGGPDTQYF. The full variable domain, completed using reference TRBV9 and TRBJ2-3, is DSGVTQTPKHLITATGQRVTLRCSPRSGDLSVYWYQQSLDQGLQFLIQYYNGEERAKGNILERFSAQQFPDLHSELNLSSLELGDSALYFCASSVSIRAGGPDTQYFGPGTRLTVL.

The chain carries TRBV10-3 and TRBJ2-3; 7 bases map to TRBD2. The V gene's germline CDR1 is ENHRY and CDR2 SYGVKD. Losses at the gene ends were 2 bases for V and 3 bases for J; bases not matched to a gene: 5. CDR3 length: 15 amino acids. The chain's CDR3 is CAISEGLGTTDTQYF. As DNA, the CDR3 is TGTGCCATCAGTGAGGGACTAGGGACTACAGATACGCAGTATTTT.

V usage is TRBV3-1 and J usage is TRBJ2-3; 7 nucleotides line up with TRBD2. Germline V gene sequence: CDR1 LGHDT, CDR2 YNNKEL (reference sequence). Germline trimming cut 3 bases from V and 8 bases from J; bases unmatched to any gene: 14. The CDR3 extends over 16 amino acids. The CDR3 DNA follows: TGTGCCAGCAGCCAGAACGTCCCGGGACTATCGTCTACGCAGTATTTT. Protein product: CASSQNVPGLSSTQYF.

This clonotype was observed many times. The chain is built from TRBV20-1 and TRBJ2-7; TRBD1 agrees at 8 bases. Trimming took 3 bases from V and 0 from J; bases not matched to a gene: 1. The length of the CDR3 is 13 residues. Germline CDR1 is DFQATT and CDR2 is SNEGSKA (reference sequence). Written as DNA, the CDR3 is TGCAGTGCTAGGGACAGGGTCTCCTACGAGCAGTACTTC. This sequence encodes CSARDRVSYEQYF.